Reported below is one TCR beta chain. The record originates from a study of blood T cell repertoires in COVID-19. At the level of the study: Acute and convalescent COVID-19 samples came from the United States, Italy and Spain. Sample material is recorded as cDNA or gDNA derived from T cells, B-cell-depleted T cells, or PBMCs.

Source study methods: Counts of nucleated cells, estimated from reference gene primer amplification, were obtained. TCRdb's copy holds only in-frame clones and misses some; the assay was immunoSEQ multiplex PCR. V, J and clone size reflect that table, while D and trimming were determined from the DNA. The sample records roughly 52,000 clones, about nine tenths being singletons. This CDR3 contains 18 residues. Germline V gene data show CDR1 as SGHRS and CDR2 as YFSETQ. Trimming removed 4 bases from V and 4 bases from J, with 27 bases in between. The chain uses TRBV5-1 and TRBJ2-7; D possibly corresponds to TRBD1 (5 bases). This clonotype was obtained from a woman older than 75 with acute or convalescent COVID-19. Input material: peripheral blood. CDR3 residues: CASSQDIPRPPIQYEQYF. CDR3 coding DNA: TGCGCCAGCAGCCAGGACATCCCCCGACCCCCCATCCAGTACGAGCAGTACTTC.